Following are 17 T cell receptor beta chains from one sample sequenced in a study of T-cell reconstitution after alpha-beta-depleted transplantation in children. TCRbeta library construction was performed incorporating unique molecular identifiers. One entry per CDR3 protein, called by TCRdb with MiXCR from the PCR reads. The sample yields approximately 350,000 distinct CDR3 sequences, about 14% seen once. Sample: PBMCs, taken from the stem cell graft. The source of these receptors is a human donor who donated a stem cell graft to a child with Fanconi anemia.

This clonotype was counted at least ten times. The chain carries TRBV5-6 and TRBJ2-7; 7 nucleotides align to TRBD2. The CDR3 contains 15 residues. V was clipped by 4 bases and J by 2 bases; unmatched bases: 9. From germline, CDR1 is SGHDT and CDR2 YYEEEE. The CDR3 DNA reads TGTGCCAGCAGCCGTGGACTAGTGCCTGCCTACGAGCAGTACTTC. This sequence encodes CASSRGLVPAYEQYF.

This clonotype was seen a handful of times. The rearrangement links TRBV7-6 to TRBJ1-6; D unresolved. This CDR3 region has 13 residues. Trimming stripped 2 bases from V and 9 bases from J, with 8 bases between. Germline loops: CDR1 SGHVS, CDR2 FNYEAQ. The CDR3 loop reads CASSLSVASPLHF. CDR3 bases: TGTGCCAGCAGCTTATCAGTGGCTTCACCCCTCCACTTT.

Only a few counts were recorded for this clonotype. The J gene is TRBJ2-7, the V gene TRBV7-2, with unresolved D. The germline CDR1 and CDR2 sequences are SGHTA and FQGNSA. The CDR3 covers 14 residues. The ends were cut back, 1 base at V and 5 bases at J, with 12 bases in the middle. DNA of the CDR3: TGTGCCAGCAGCTTAGTTTCAGTGGCCGACGAGCAGTACTTC. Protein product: CASSLVSVADEQYF.

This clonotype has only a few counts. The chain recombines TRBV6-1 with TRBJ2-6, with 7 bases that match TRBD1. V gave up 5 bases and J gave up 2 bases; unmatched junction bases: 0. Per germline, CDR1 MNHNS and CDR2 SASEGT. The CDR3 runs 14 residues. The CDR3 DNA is TGTGCCAGCAGTACAGGGGCTGGGGCCAACGTCCTGACTTTC. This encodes CASSTGAGANVLTF.

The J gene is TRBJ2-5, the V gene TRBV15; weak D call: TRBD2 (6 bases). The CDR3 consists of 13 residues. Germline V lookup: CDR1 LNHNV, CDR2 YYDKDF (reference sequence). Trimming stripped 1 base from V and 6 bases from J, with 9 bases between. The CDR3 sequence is CATSRVAGQTQYF. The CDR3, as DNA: TGTGCCACCAGCAGAGTTGCGGGACAGACCCAGTACTTC. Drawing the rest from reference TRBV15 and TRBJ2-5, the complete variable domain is DAMVIQNPRYQVTQFGKPVTLSCSQTLNHNVMYWYQQKSSQAPKLLFHYYDKDFNNEADTPDNFQSRRPNTSFCFLDIRSPGLGDTAMYLCATSRVAGQTQYFGPGTRLLVL.

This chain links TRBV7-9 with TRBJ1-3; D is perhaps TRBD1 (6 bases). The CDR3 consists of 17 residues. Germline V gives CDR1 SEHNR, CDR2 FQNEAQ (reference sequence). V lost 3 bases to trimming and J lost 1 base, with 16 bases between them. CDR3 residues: CASSLTPDRSSGNTIYF. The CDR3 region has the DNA TGTGCCAGCAGCTTGACTCCTGACAGGTCATCTGGAAACACCATATATTTT.

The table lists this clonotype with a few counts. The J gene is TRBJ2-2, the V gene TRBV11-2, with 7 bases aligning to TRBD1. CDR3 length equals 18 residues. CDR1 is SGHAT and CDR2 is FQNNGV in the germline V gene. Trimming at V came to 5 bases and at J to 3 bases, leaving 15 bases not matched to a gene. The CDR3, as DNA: TGTGCCAGCAGCCCTTCCCATTCCGGAACAGGGGACACCGGGGAGCTGTTTTTT. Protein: CASSPSHSGTGDTGELFF.

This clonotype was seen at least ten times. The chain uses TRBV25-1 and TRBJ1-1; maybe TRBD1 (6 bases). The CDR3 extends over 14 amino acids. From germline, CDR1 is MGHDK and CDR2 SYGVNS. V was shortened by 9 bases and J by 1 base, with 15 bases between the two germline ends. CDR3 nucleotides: TGTGCCAGTAGTAGACAGGCCACGAACACTGAAGCTTTCTTT. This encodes CASSRQATNTEAFF.

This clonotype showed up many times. CDR3 nucleotide sequence: TGTGCCAGCAGTCCACTACGGCGACTAGGGACTGGGGCCAACGTCCTGACTTTC. Residues: CASSPLRRLGTGANVLTF. The genes are TRBV6-2 or TRBV6-3 and TRBJ2-6; TRBD2 is a possible D gene (6 bases). CDR3 length: 18 amino acids. Germline CDR1 reads MNHEY; CDR2 reads SVGEGT. Deletions cut 5 bases from V and 2 bases from J, with 19 bases between.

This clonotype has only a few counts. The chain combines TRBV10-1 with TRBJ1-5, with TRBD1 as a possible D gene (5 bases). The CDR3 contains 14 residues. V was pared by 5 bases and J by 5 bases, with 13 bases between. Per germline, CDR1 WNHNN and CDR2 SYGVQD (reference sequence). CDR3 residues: CASSPGSRDQPQHF. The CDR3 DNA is TGCGCCAGCAGTCCGGGGTCCAGGGATCAGCCCCAGCATTTT.

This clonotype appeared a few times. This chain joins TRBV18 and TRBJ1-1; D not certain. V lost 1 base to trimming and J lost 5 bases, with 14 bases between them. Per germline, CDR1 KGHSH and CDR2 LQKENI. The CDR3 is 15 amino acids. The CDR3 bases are TGTGCCAGCTCACCACAGCAGAGAGGCCAAACTGAAGCTTTCTTT. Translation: CASSPQQRGQTEAFF.

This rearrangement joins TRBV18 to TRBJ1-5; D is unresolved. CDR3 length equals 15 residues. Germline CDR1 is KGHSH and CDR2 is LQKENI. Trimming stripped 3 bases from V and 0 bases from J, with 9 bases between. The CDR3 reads CASSPLSDSNQPQHF. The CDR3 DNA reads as TGTGCCAGCTCACCGTTGTCTGATAGCAATCAGCCCCAGCATTTT.

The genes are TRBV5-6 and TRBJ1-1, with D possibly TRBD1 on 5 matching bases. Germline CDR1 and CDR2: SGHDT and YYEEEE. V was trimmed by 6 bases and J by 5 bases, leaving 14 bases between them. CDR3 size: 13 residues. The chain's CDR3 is CASISRVWTEAFF. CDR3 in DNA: TGTGCCAGCATCAGCAGGGTTTGGACTGAAGCTTTCTTT.

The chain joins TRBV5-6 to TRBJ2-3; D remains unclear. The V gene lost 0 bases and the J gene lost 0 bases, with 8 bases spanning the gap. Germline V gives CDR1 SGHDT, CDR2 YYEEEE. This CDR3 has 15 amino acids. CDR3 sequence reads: CASSLGVLSTDTQYF. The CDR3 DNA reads TGTGCCAGCAGCTTGGGGGTTTTAAGCACAGATACGCAGTATTTT.

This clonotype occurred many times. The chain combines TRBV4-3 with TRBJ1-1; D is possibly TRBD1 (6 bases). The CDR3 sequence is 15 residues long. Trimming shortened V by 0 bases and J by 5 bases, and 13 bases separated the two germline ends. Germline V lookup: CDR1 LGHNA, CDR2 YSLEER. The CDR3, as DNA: TGCGCCAGCAGCCAAGAGTTGGGGGCGGTTACTGAAGCTTTCTTT. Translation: CASSQELGAVTEAFF.

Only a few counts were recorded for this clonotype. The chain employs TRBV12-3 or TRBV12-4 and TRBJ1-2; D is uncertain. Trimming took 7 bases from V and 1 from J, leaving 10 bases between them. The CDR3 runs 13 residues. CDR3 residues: CASNQWGNYGYTF. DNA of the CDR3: TGTGCCAGCAACCAGTGGGGTAACTATGGCTACACCTTC.

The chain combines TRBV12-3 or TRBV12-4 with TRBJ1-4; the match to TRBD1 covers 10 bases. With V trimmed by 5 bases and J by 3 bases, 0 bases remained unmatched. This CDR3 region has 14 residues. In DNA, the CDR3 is TGTGCCAGCAGTGGGACAGGGGCTAATGAAAAACTGTTTTTT. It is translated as CASSGTGANEKLFF.